This TCR beta chain stems from a study of T cells after yellow fever vaccination (dated by TCRdb to about 2019). Study-level background: The SMART-Seq v4 Ultra Low Input RNA kit was used to prepare libraries from fractions with low cell numbers. Two healthy male donors made up the cohort, one aged 18 to 30 years and the other aged 30 to 40 years. Bulk TCR alpha and beta repertoires were sequenced longitudinally to track T-cell clones before and after primary and booster YFV17D yellow fever vaccination. Blood was collected at multiple timepoints before and after primary and secondary immunization, and bulk PBMC replicates and cell subsets were isolated.

Beyond this particular receptor, the publication reports: A small share of clonotypes occurred in both CD4 and CD8 compartments, likely arising from convergent recombination. The secondary T-cell response was found to be weaker but faster than the primary response, with a peak reached on day 5 rather than on day 15. After the booster, most of the clones that had expanded following primary vaccination were detected again (almost 98% of CD4 and 85% to 90% of CD8), which suggests that memory was broadly maintained. Because the study included only a couple of donors, the extent to which the findings can be generalized is limited. FACS-sorted repertoires could contain abundant contaminating clonotypes from the bulk population, so computational filtering was required.

This clonotype occurred many times. Its antigen is unknown. No base quality values were provided; no much bigger clone lies one nucleotide off. Synthesis of TCR cDNA relied on 5'RACE template switching, a step that introduced a universal primer site along with unique molecular identifiers. Priming of cDNA synthesis was performed from both the TCR alpha and TCR beta constant segments. Two PCR steps were used to amplify libraries, with sample barcodes and sequencing adapters being added in the second step. Sequencing of the libraries was done on either Illumina HiSeq 2500 (2x100 bp) or NovaSeq (2x150 bp). The authors' analysis ran thus. Demultiplexing of reads and collapsing into UMI consensus sequences were performed with MIGEC, and V(D)J alignment was carried out with MiXCR. Vaccine-responding clonotypes were defined with edgeR using replicate PBMC samples, requiring FDR below 0.01 and a log2 fold change above 5 up to day 15. Bulk clonotypes were assigned CD4 or CD8 identity according to which sequenced CD4 or CD8 repertoire held them at higher abundance. The public reads were reprocessed in TCRdb via fastp at Q25 and MiXCR, keeping in-frame beta chains. Identical CDR3 proteins give one entry, which carries the most common genes and DNA. The V and J calls were determined by TCRdb, not by the authors. Here the sample has 300,000 or so distinct CDR3 sequences; 10% to 15% occur a single time. Clones ranked in the top ten supply around 0.55% of the sample.

The treatment or condition label of this sample denotes: live attenuated yellow fever vaccine strain. A standard Ficoll-Paque protocol was used to isolate PBMCs from peripheral blood. CD4 and CD8 T-cell fractions were isolated with Dynabeads CD4 and CD8 positive selection kits. TriZol was used to extract RNA from bulk PBMCs, CD4 and CD8 fractions, and dextramer-positive and dextramer-negative fractions. The CDR3, from cysteine to phenylalanine, totals 16 residues. The retained sequence is limited to the CDR3, 48 bases, with the frame set at the first base. CDR1 and CDR2 are read off the germline V gene (reference sequence) as DFQATT and SNEGSKA. Compared with germline, V lacks 6 bases and J lacks 5 bases; bases without a gene match: 11.

This material consisted of CD4+ T cells sorted from PBMCs, taken 45 days after the yellow fever booster vaccination. Recombination linked TRBV20-1 to TRBJ2-5; TRBD2 fits 14 bases in the junction. This clonotype was obtained from a young man who received the YFV17D yellow fever vaccine. In nucleotide form, the sequence is TGCAGTGCCCATCCGGGACTAGCGGGAGATTGGGAGACCCAGTACTTC. Translated, it gives CSAHPGLAGDWETQYF.